This T cell receptor beta chain derives from a study of cytomegalovirus exposure and HLA in healthy donors. V was shortened by 2 bases and J by 4 bases, with 11 bases between the two germline ends. Germline V gene sequence: CDR1 MDHEN, CDR2 SYDVKM. The CDR3 spans 14 residues. Use of 60 Vbeta and 13 Jbeta primers characterized the PCR. TCRdb's table, derived via immunoSEQ multiplex PCR, lists solely in-frame clones and lacks some. Of approximately 35,000 clones in the sample, approximately 67% are singletons; the top ten hold 9.5% to 13%. This clone was observed once. V and J are TRBV28 and TRBJ1-2, with TRBD1 as a possible D gene (6 bases). The TCR comes from a man between 35 and 55 years old in good health and CMV-seropositive. Sequences were obtained from PBMCs. The CDR3 region has the DNA TGTGCCAGCAGTTTACTCACACAGGGCTATGGCTACACCTTC. Encoded protein: CASSLLTQGYGYTF.